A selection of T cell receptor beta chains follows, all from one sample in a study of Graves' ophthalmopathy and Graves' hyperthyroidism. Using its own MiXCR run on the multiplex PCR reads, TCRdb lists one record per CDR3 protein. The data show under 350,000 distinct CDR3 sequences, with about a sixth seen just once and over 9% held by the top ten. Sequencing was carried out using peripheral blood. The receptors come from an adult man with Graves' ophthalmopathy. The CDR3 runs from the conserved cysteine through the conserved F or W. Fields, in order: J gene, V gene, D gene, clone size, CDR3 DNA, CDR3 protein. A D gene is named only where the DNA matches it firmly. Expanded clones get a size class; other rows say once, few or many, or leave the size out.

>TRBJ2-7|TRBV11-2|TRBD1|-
TGTGCCAGCAGCTTAGGACAGGGACCGGGTCGGCAGTACTTC
CASSLGQGPGRQYF
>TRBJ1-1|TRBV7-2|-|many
TGTGCCAGCAGCTTGCGGCCGGGCCCCGAAGCTTTCTTT
CASSLRPGPEAFF
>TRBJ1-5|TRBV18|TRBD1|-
TGTGCCGGCTCACCGCAGGGGGGCGGCAATCAGCCCCAGCATTTT
CAGSPQGGGNQPQHF
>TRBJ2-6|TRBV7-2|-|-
TGTACCAGCGGTGGTGGGGCCAACGTCCTGACTTTC
CTSGGGANVLTF
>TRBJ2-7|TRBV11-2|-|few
TGTGCCAGCAGCCCAGCACCTATTAGCTCCTACGAGCAGTACTTC
CASSPAPISSYEQYF
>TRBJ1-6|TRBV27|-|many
TGTGCCAGCAGTTTAGCGAATTCACCCCTCCACTTT
CASSLANSPLHF
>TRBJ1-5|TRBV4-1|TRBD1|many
TGCGCCAGCAGCCAAGTCTGGCTGGGGGACAGGGGCAATCAGCCCCAGCATTTT
CASSQVWLGDRGNQPQHF
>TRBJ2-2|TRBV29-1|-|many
TGCAGCGCCTTCAACACCGGGGAGCTGTTTTTT
CSAFNTGELFF
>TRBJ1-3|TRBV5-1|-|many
TGCGCCAGCAGCTTGAACCCTACTACAAGATTTGGAAACACCATATATTTT
CASSLNPTTRFGNTIYF
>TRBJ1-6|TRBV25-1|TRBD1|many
TGTGCCAGCAGTTGGGGACAGCTCCCCTTTAGTAATAATTCACCCCTCCACTTT
CASSWGQLPFSNNSPLHF
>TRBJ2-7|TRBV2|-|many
TGTGCCAGCAGGCCAGGCTACTCCTACGAGCAGTACTTC
CASRPGYSYEQYF
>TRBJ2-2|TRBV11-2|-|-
TGTGCCAGCAGCCTATCGCCTGGCGGGGAGCTGTTTTTT
CASSLSPGGELFF
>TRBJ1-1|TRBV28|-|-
TGTGCCAGCACCCTGGGACGGAACACTGAAGCTTTCTTT
CASTLGRNTEAFF
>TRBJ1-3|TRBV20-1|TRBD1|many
TGCAGTGCTAGAGGGGGGGGACAGTCCTCTGGAAACACCATATATTTT
CSARGGGQSSGNTIYF
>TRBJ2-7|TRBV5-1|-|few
TGCGCCAGCAAAGGGGGGGGGCCGACCTACGAGCAGTACTTC
CASKGGGPTYEQYF
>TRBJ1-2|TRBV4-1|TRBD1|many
TGCGCCAGCAGCCAAGATTCGTTTGAGGGGGCGGACTATGGCTACACCTTC
CASSQDSFEGADYGYTF
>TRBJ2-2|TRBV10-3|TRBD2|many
TGTGCCACTGGAGCGGGATCGAACACCGGGGAGCTGTTTTTT
CATGAGSNTGELFF
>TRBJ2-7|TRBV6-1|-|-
TGTGCCAGCACCCCAGGGGTTTATGAGCAGTACTTC
CASTPGVYEQYF
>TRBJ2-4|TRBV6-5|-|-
TGTGCCAGCAGTTTATGGAGGTTCAGGGATCGCAAAAACATTCAGTACTTC
CASSLWRFRDRKNIQYF
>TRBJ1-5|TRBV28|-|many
TGTGCCAGCAGACTACAGGGTCAGCCCCAGCATTTT
CASRLQGQPQHF
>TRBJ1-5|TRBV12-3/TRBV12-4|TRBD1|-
TGTGCCAGCAGATCAGGGGCAGGGGGCGCGAATCAGCCCCAGCATTTT
CASRSGAGGANQPQHF
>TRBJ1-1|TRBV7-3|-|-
TGTGCCAGCAGCCCAGGACACTATAACACTGAAGCTTTCTTT
CASSPGHYNTEAFF
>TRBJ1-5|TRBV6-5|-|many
TGTGCCAGCAAGGTGGGCAGCAATCAGCCCCAGCATTTT
CASKVGSNQPQHF
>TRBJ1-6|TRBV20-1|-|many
TGCAGTGCTAGAAACGCGGGACAATCGGATTCACCCCTCCACTTT
CSARNAGQSDSPLHF
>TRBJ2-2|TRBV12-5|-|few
TGTGCTAGTGGTCCCTCGGCAGGGGAGCTGTTTTTT
CASGPSAGELFF
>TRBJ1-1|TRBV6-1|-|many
TGTGCCAGCAGTGAACGGTGGGGGGGCGCTGAAGCTTTCTTT
CASSERWGGAEAFF